This is a list of T cell receptor beta chains from one sample in a study of blood T cell repertoires in COVID-19. Clones were read by immunoSEQ multiplex PCR, and TCRdb kept only the in-frame ones, dropping some. The sample consists of around 42,000 clones, roughly 83% of them appearing once. The sample taken for sequencing was peripheral blood. The receptors here all came from a woman aged 60 to 75 with acute or convalescent COVID-19. The CDR3 runs from the conserved cysteine through the conserved F or W. D genes are given only for firm matches. Clone size is not always given. Where it is, it says once, few, many or a class for expanded clones.

V	D	size	J	DNA	CDR3
TRBV30	.	.	TRBJ1-1	TGTGCCTGGAGTGTACAGGGGAACACTGAAGCTTTCTTT	CAWSVQGNTEAFF
TRBV7-6	TRBD2	.	TRBJ2-7	TGTGCCAGCAGCTTCGATGAAACGGGACTAGCGGGACCATACGAGCAGTACTTC	CASSFDETGLAGPYEQYF
TRBV6-2/TRBV6-3	TRBD1	once	TRBJ1-5	TGTGCCAGCAGCCGACAGGGAAGTCAGCCCCAGCATTTT	CASSRQGSQPQHF
TRBV7-6	.	few	TRBJ1-6	TGTGCCACATCCCGACAATATAATTCACCCCTCCACTTT	CATSRQYNSPLHF
TRBV7-8	TRBD1	.	TRBJ1-2	TGTGCCAGCTCTCAGGACAGGGTGTACTATGGCTACACCTTC	CASSQDRVYYGYTF
TRBV27	.	.	TRBJ1-2	TGTGCCAGCAGTTTTGCGGTTAACTATGGCTACACCTTC	CASSFAVNYGYTF
TRBV18	TRBD1	.	TRBJ2-7	TGTGCCAGCTCACCACGGGACAGGTCCTACGAGCAGTACTTC	CASSPRDRSYEQYF
TRBV28	.	.	TRBJ1-1	TGTGCCAGCTCGCGCAGATCAGAGGTCACTGAAGCTTTCTTT	CASSRRSEVTEAFF
TRBV7-3	TRBD2	.	TRBJ2-3	TGTGCCAGCAGTTATAAGACTAGCGGCACAGATACGCAGTATTTT	CASSYKTSGTDTQYF
TRBV10-1	TRBD1	once	TRBJ2-7	TGCGCCAGCAGTTCCTCGGGACAGGACTACGAGCAGTACTTC	CASSSSGQDYEQYF
TRBV7-3	TRBD1	.	TRBJ1-6	TGTGCCAGCAGCTCGGGACAGAACCGTAATTCACCCCTCCACTTT	CASSSGQNRNSPLHF
TRBV7-3	TRBD1	.	TRBJ2-1	TGTGCCAGCAGCTTAAATACCCCCGGGACAGGGGCCGATGAGCAGTTCTTC	CASSLNTPGTGADEQFF
TRBV28	TRBD2	.	TRBJ2-3	TGTGCCAGCAACCCCTCGGGGGGGCGGACATTGTCGGATACGCAGTATTTT	CASNPSGGRTLSDTQYF
TRBV5-1	TRBD1	.	TRBJ2-1	TGCGCCAGCAGCTTGGGGACAGGGGGCGATGAGCAGTTCTTC	CASSLGTGGDEQFF
TRBV3-1/TRBV3-2	TRBD2	few	TRBJ2-1	TGTGCCAGCAGCCAAGATCGCCTAGCGGGTTACAATGAGCAGTTCTTC	CASSQDRLAGYNEQFF
TRBV18	.	few	TRBJ1-4	TGTGCCAGCTCACCATCGGAGGCAACTAATGAAAAACTGTTTTTT	CASSPSEATNEKLFF
TRBV28	TRBD1	.	TRBJ1-3	TGTGCCAGCAGTTTAATTACAGGGGGGATCTCTGGAAACACCATATATTTT	CASSLITGGISGNTIYF
TRBV30	.	.	TRBJ1-1	TGTGCCTGGAGTGTAAGTCGGGGGGAGAAAGCTTTCTTT	CAWSVSRGEKAFF
TRBV4-2	.	.	TRBJ1-2	TGTGCCAGCAGCCAAGTTGGAGGGAACTATGGCTACACCTTC	CASSQVGGNYGYTF
TRBV2	TRBD2	.	TRBJ2-3	TGTGCCAGCAGTGTGGCAGCGGGAGTCCTCACAGATACGCAGTATTTT	CASSVAAGVLTDTQYF
TRBV18	.	.	TRBJ2-3	TGTGCCAGCTCACCACCGTCGGATACGCAGTATTTT	CASSPPSDTQYF
TRBV11-2	.	.	TRBJ1-2	TGTGCCAGCAGCTTCGGAGGGGCCTATGGCTACACCTTC	CASSFGGAYGYTF
TRBV19	.	once	TRBJ1-2	TGTGCCAGTAGTATGAGTCAGGATATTGGTGGCTACACCTTC	CASSMSQDIGGYTF
TRBV2	TRBD1	.	TRBJ1-1	TGTGCCAGCAAGGCAGGGGGGAACACTGAAGCTTTCTTT	CASKAGGNTEAFF
TRBV3-1/TRBV3-2	.	.	TRBJ1-3	TGTGCCAGCAGCCACCCACAGGGATTTCGCAACACCATATATTTT	CASSHPQGFRNTIYF
TRBV9	TRBD1	.	TRBJ1-3	TGTGCCAGCAGCGGGACAGGGAGAAACACCATATATTTT	CASSGTGRNTIYF
TRBV3-1/TRBV3-2	.	.	TRBJ2-6	TGTGCCAGCAGCCTTACAGGTGCGGGGGCCAACGTCCTGACTTTC	CASSLTGAGANVLTF
TRBV7-9	TRBD2	.	TRBJ2-7	TGTGCCAGCAGCTCTCGGACTAGCGGGGGGCGCGAGCAGTACTTC	CASSSRTSGGREQYF
TRBV4-1	.	.	TRBJ2-2	TGCGCCAGCAGCCAAGGGTCTGGGGGGGCGTTCGGCACCGGGGAGCTGTTTTTT	CASSQGSGGAFGTGELFF
TRBV5-5	.	.	TRBJ1-6	TGTGCCAGCAGACTGGCGGGGGAACCTAATTCACCCCTCCACTTT	CASRLAGEPNSPLHF
TRBV19	.	.	TRBJ2-1	TGTGCCAGTGATAGCGGCAATGAGCAGTTCTTC	CASDSGNEQFF
TRBV28	TRBD1	.	TRBJ1-5	TGTGCCAGCAGTCAACGCCGGGGACAGAAACCCAATCAGCCCCAGCATTTT	CASSQRRGQKPNQPQHF
TRBV5-4	.	.	TRBJ1-5	TGTGCCAGCAGCTTCCGAACCGGGTTCAGCCAGCCCCAGCATTTT	CASSFRTGFSQPQHF
TRBV6-6	TRBD2	.	TRBJ2-3	TGTGCCAGTGCGGGGGATTCAGATACGCAGTATTTT	CASAGDSDTQYF
TRBV7-8	.	.	TRBJ1-2	TGTGCCAGCAGCTATATCCCGTTTCCCGGGGACTACACCTTC	CASSYIPFPGDYTF
TRBV3-1/TRBV3-2	TRBD2	.	TRBJ2-5	TGTGCCAGCAGCCAATTATCCCCGACTAGCATGGAGACCCAGTACTTC	CASSQLSPTSMETQYF
TRBV19	.	.	TRBJ1-1	TGTGCCAGTAGTAGACTCTCCCGGGACACTGAAGCTTTCTTT	CASSRLSRDTEAFF
TRBV7-9	TRBD1	.	TRBJ1-1	TGTGCCAGCAGCTGGCCGGGACAGGGGAAAACTGAAGCTTTCTTT	CASSWPGQGKTEAFF
TRBV2	.	few	TRBJ2-7	TGTGCCAGCAGTGAATACCCGGGGGTCGAGCAGTACTTC	CASSEYPGVEQYF
TRBV5-5	.	once	TRBJ2-7	TGTGCCAGCAGCTCGGGGGGCGGGTACGAGCAGTACTTC	CASSSGGGYEQYF
TRBV7-9	.	.	TRBJ1-6	TGTGCCAGCAGCCAAGACAGTCCCTATTCACCCCTCCACTTT	CASSQDSPYSPLHF
TRBV5-6	.	once	TRBJ1-1	TGTGCCAGCAGCTTGCCCGGGGAGGGTATGGAAGCTTTCTTT	CASSLPGEGMEAFF
TRBV9	.	.	TRBJ2-1	TGTGCCAGCAGCGTAGAAGCGCCCCTCTACAATGAGCAGTTCTTC	CASSVEAPLYNEQFF
TRBV19	TRBD1	.	TRBJ2-7	TGTGCCAGTAGTAGAGGGGGCGAAAGTAACTACGAGCAGTACTTC	CASSRGGESNYEQYF
TRBV19	.	.	TRBJ1-1	TGTGCCAGTAGTATAGATGGCCTGAACACTGAAGCTTTCTTT	CASSIDGLNTEAFF
TRBV4-1	.	.	TRBJ2-7	TGCGCCAGCAGCCAAGTATTAGGGGGTTCCTACGAGCAGTACTTC	CASSQVLGGSYEQYF
TRBV5-8	TRBD1	.	TRBJ2-1	TGTGCCAGCAGCTTTGAGGGACAGAGCTCCTACAATGAGCAGTTCTTC	CASSFEGQSSYNEQFF
TRBV7-2	TRBD2	.	TRBJ2-3	TGTGCCAGCAGCTTCAAACTAGCGCTCAGCGCAGATACGCAGTATTTT	CASSFKLALSADTQYF
TRBV5-1	.	.	TRBJ2-5	TGCGCCAGCAGCTTGGTTGGCTCAGCCCGACAAGAAGAGACCCAGTACTTC	CASSLVGSARQEETQYF
TRBV2	.	.	TRBJ1-2	TGTGCCAGCAGAGATCCGGGACAAGACTATGGCTACACCTTC	CASRDPGQDYGYTF
TRBV2	.	.	TRBJ2-5	TGTGCCAGCAGTGAAGGACTAGTAGAGACCCAGTACTTC	CASSEGLVETQYF